This T cell receptor (beta chain) was observed in a study of response to subunit inactivated influenza vaccine. TCRdb ran MiXCR on the RT-PCR reads and lists one entry per CDR3 protein. The data hold about 190,000 distinct CDR3 sequences, with approximately 15% observed a single time. This clonotype was counted at least ten times. Trimming pared 1 base from V and 3 bases from J, leaving 19 bases between. Germline lookup yields CDR1 SGHVS and CDR2 FQNEAQ. The CDR3 totals 18 residues. The V and J genes are TRBV7-8 and TRBJ2-1; perhaps TRBD1 as D (6 bases). The sample in question was CD8+ T cells sorted from PBMCs, obtained roughly 5 days after vaccination. The sequence was obtained from a man aged 50 or older who received an inactivated influenza vaccine. CDR3 sequence reads: CASSLEDSGVSNYNEQFF. The CDR3 DNA sequence: TGTGCCAGCAGCTTAGAGGACTCAGGGGTTTCAAACTACAATGAGCAGTTCTTC. Together with reference TRBV7-8 and TRBJ2-1, the CDR3 gives the full variable domain: GAGVSQSPRYKVAKRGQDVALRCDPISGHVSLFWYQQALGQGPEFLTYFQNEAQLDKSGLPSDRFFAERPEGSVSTLKIQRTQQEDSAVYLCASSLEDSGVSNYNEQFFGPGTRLTVL.